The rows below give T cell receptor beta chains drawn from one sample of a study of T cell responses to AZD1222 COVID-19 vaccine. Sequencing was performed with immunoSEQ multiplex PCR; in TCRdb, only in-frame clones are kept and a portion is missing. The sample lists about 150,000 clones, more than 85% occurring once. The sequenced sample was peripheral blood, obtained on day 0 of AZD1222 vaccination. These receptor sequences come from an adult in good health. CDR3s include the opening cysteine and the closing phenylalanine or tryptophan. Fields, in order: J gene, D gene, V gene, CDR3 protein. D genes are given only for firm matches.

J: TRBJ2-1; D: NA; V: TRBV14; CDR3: CASSQVRRQAGYNEQFF
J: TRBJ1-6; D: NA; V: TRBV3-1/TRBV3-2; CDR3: CASSPPLAYNSPLHF
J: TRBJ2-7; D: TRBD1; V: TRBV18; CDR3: CASSPGTGGDEQYF
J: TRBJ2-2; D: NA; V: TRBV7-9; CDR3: CASSSPRPENTGELFF
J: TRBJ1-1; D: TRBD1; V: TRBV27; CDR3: CAVSRTGQNTEAFF
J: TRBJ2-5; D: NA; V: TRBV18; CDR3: CASSGMDQETQYF
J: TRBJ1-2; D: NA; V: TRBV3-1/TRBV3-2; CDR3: CASSQVAYGYTF
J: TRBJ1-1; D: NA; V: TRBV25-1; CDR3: CASSDRVNTEAFF
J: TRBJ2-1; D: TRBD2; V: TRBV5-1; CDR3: CASSKTPSGRGNEQFF
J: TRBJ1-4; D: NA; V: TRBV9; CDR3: CASSVTSFGEKLFF
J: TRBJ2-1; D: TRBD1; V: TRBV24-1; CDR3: CATSAKGQGAGNEQFF
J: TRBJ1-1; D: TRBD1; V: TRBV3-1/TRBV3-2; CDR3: CASSRTGTEAFF
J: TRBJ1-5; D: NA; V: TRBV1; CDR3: CTSSQDPPRFSNQPQHF
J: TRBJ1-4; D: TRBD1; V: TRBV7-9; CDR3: CASSLVGTGRKLFF
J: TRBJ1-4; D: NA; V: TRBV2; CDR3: CASVPPVRVEKLFF
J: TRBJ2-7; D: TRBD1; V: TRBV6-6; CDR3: CASSWDRVYEQYF
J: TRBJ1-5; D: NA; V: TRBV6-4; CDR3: CASSDEQPHSDQPQHF
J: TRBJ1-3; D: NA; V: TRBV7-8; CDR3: CASSLNRAGYSGNTIYF
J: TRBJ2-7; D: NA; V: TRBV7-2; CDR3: CASSPSVSYEQYF
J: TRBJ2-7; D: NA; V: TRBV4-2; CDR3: CASSQDWGSSYEQYF
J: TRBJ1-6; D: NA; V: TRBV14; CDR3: CASSQGDYNSPLHF
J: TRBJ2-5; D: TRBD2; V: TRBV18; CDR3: CASSPLAGTKETQYF